The clone carrying this T cell receptor (beta chain) was counted a few times. Antigen specificity is unknown. Documented treatment: approximately 9-day PBMC culture with coronavirus spike peptide pools or control peptides (ViraFEST assay). Peptide pools at 8.5 to 10 ug/ml stimulated 2 million or so PBMCs per well with roughly 10 IU/ml IL-2. After about 11 days of culture, CD4+ T cells were negatively selected. Cultured CD4+ T cell DNA was sequenced using the Oncomine TCR Beta short-read assay. TCRdb processed the PCR reads anew with MiXCR; each CDR3 protein has one entry. The sample consists of over 14,000 distinct CDR3 sequences, less than 70% of them appearing once. The data belong to a study of vaccination and CD4 T cells after COVID-19. CDR3 size: 18 residues. Trimming cost V 4 bases and J 5 bases, with 25 bases left between them. Germline V gives CDR1 SGHVS, CDR2 FNYEAQ. General study points: Median SARS-CoV-2-reactive clonotypes rose from approximately 23 to 38, not significantly.

The V and J genes are TRBV7-6 and TRBJ2-3; D is possibly TRBD2 (6 bases). The source of this sequence is a human donor who had recovered from COVID-19. Sequences were obtained from CD4+ T cells from blood, cultured in vitro. CDR3 sequence reads: CASSSSAGIGTAQDTQYF. DNA of the CDR3: TGTGCCAGCAGCTCTAGCGCGGGGATAGGAACGGCCCAAGATACGCAGTATTTT.